This T cell receptor (beta chain) was obtained from a study of human T cells and chemical hapten exposure. Time point given: pre-sensitization, week 0. Treatment meaning: therapeutic diphenylcyclopropenone sensitization with weekly scalp DPC. Points from the study as a whole: The donor cohort had alopecia, so its immune response may not match that of healthy people.

This clonotype was observed a handful of times. The antigen is unknown. The length of the CDR3 is 16 residues. Trimming removed 7 bases from V and 6 bases from J; junction bases left unmatched: 15. Germline CDR1 MNHEY, CDR2 SVGEGT. One entry per CDR3 protein, called by TCRdb with MiXCR from the RACE reads. This repertoire shows approximately 320,000 distinct CDR3 sequences, around 5.5% found once; its top ten account for around 8%. The sequencing here drew on whole blood, taken in connection with sensitization to the hapten diphenylcyclopropenone (DPC). The sequence derives from a woman under 30 with alopecia areata. Some clones in this sample may be carry-over from other donors' samples. The V and J genes are TRBV6-2 or TRBV6-3 and TRBJ2-3, with 8 bases aligning to TRBD2. Written as DNA, the CDR3 is TGTGCCAGCACCCCCTTAGCGGGGCGGTCTTCGGATACGCAGTATTTT. Translating gives CASTPLAGRSSDTQYF.